This record concerns one TCR beta chain sequence. No antigen is known for it. The data stem from a study of CD8 T cells in Susac syndrome. Looking at the study overall: Treatment at blood withdrawal was none, corticosteroids, or intravenous immunoglobulin alone in Susac syndrome patients. Study observations and caveats: The CD4+ T cell repertoires, which came from Susac syndrome patients, showed no sign of clonal expansion.

RNA in amounts of roughly 0.5 to 1 ug was reverse transcribed with random hexamers. It was immunoSEQ multiplex PCR that amplified TCR beta CDR3 across 54 Vbeta and 13 Jbeta. One entry per CDR3 protein results from TCRdb running MiXCR on the immunoSEQ multiplex PCR reads. The table has about 140,000 distinct CDR3 sequences, about 94% seen once. Germline V gives CDR1 LNHDA, CDR2 SQIVND (reference sequence). The CDR3 consists of 14 residues. J was trimmed by 8 bases and V by 7 bases; bases with no gene match: 8. V is TRBV19 and J is TRBJ1-4; 9 positions agree with TRBD1. The sequenced sample consisted of CD4+ T cells from PBMCs. The receptor was derived from a human donor with Susac syndrome. CDR3 region: CASTHRDRVEKLFF. The DNA of the CDR3 is TGTGCCAGTACCCACCGGGACAGGGTAGAAAAACTGTTTTTT.